This T cell receptor (beta chain) derives from a study of blood T cell repertoires in COVID-19. Study as a whole: The United States, Italy and Spain provided the acute and convalescent COVID-19 samples. PBMCs, B-cell-depleted T cells, or T cells were the source of the cDNA or gDNA that made up the material.

Per the study methods: Amplification with reference gene primers provided the estimates of nucleated cell counts. Using immunoSEQ multiplex PCR, the repertoire was profiled, and TCRdb retains in-frame clones only, with some absent. The DNA was the basis for D and trimming; V, J and clone size are from that table. The sample holds about 300,000 clones, roughly 83% seen once. Trimming shortened V by 6 bases and J by 0 bases, and 8 bases separated the two germline ends. This CDR3 spans 13 amino acids. Comment on this clone: This CDR3 is also generated by other DNA sequences in the sample.

This chain joins TRBV12-3 or TRBV12-4 and TRBJ1-1, with a weak D call TRBD1 (6 bases). This receptor was identified in a woman aged 45-65 years with acute or convalescent COVID-19. Material: peripheral blood. The CDR3 spells CASSQGMNTEAFF. Here the CDR3 DNA reads TGTGCCAGCAGCCAGGGGATGAACACTGAAGCTTTCTTT.